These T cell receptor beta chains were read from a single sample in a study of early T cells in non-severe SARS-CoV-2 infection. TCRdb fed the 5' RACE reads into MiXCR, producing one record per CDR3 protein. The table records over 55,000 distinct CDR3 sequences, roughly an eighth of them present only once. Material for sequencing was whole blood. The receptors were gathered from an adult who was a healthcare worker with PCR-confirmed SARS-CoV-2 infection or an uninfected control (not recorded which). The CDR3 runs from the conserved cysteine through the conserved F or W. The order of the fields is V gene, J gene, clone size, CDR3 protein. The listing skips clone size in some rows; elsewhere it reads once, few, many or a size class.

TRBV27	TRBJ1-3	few	CASGQGYGNTIYF
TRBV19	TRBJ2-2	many	CATTWTDTGELFF
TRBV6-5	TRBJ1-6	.	CASSYLQGVRSPLHF
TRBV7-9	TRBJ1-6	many	CASSWGTAQYNSPLHF
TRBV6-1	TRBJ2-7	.	CASSEDVTYDEQYF
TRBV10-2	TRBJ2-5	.	CASSSGTGEETQYF
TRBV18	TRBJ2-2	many	CASKGLQNTGELFF
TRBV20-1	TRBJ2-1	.	CSAWTSGSFNEQFF
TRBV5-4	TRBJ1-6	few	CASSWDRDNNSPLHF
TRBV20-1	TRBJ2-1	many	CSARGRPSGGANSDEQFF
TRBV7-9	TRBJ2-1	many	CASSRDNWFNNEQFF
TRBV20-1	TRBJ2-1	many	CSAPRAAGVRNEQFF
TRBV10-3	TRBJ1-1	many	CAISGTGVGTEAFF
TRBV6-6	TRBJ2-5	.	CASSLISRQETQYF
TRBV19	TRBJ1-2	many	CASTPRGYGYTF
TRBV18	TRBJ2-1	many	CASSPSVYNEQFF
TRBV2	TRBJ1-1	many	CASSESGGANTEAFF
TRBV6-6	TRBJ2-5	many	CASSSTSGEVSQYF
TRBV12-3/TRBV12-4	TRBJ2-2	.	CASGLPNTGELFF
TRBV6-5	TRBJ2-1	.	CASSKPMDRGRYNEQFF
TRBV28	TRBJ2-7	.	CASSLVRTGDREQYF
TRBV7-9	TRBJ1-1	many	CASPLAGAMNTEAFF
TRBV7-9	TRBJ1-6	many	CASSLDTYYNSPLHF